This TCR beta chain is from a study of OX40 agonist ivuxolimab in advanced cancers. For the wider study: Ivuxolimab, which targeted the costimulatory receptor OX40 (CD134), was an agonistic, fully human IgG2 monoclonal antibody. Intravenous ivuxolimab was administered to patients every 2 weeks at six dose levels: 0.01, 0.1, 0.3, 1.5, 3 and 10 mg/kg. Of the roughly 52 dose-escalation patients, hepatocellular carcinoma was present in roughly 19, melanoma in roughly 15, renal cell carcinoma in 9 and head and neck cancer in 9. In the dose-escalation cohort, roughly 80% of patients were male, and the mean age was around 60 years, with a range of roughly 20 to 80. Prior anti-PD-1, anti-PD-L1 or anti-CTLA-4 therapy was permitted, and 40% to 50% of dose-escalation patients had received checkpoint inhibitors. Three dose-escalation patients achieved partial responses, one with hepatocellular carcinoma and two with cutaneous melanoma. Peripheral TCRbeta sequencing aimed to test whether ivuxolimab altered TCR sequence diversity and caused clonal T-cell expansion. The paper covers the monotherapy dose-escalation part of the phase I ivuxolimab trial, which included N of about 50 patients. On the study overall, not on this receptor specifically: Low levels of normalized T-cell clonal expansion were also seen in some patients who did not respond. The antigen specificity of the peripheral T cells that underwent clonal expansion was not determined. After ivuxolimab, expanded clones were on average more numerous among CD8+ T cells than among CD4+ T cells. At doses of 0.1 to 3.0 mg/kg, clonal expansion of both CD4+ and CD8+ T cells in blood was seen between baseline and week 6. In partial responders in the 0.1-3.0 mg/kg groups, normalized peripheral clonal expansion was found to be among the lowest, especially among CD8+ T cells.

The germline V gene specifies SGHRS as CDR1 and YFSETQ as CDR2. Taken from cysteine to phenylalanine, the CDR3 has 16 residues. The DNA shown is the 48-base CDR3, in frame from base 1. From V the trimming removes 3 bases and from J it removes 0 bases, while the gene matches leave 7 bases of the junction unaccounted for. Concerning this clone: Its antigen is unknown. There are no base qualities to consult, and no much larger clone falls within one base.

The trial excluded patients who had a history of autoimmune disease or who were on systemic immunosuppression. In every dose cohort, peripheral blood was drawn for TCR sequencing at baseline, cycle 4 day 1, and cycle 7 day 1. The samples were drawn from a first-in-human, open-label, multicenter phase I dose-escalation trial of ivuxolimab. Adults with locally advanced or metastatic melanoma, renal cell carcinoma, hepatocellular carcinoma or head and neck squamous cell carcinoma were enrolled in the trial. CD4+ and CD8+ T cells were sorted separately from peripheral blood before TCR sequencing. Genomic DNA was extracted from sorted cells for sequencing of the TCRbeta CDR3 region. The immunoSEQ Assay was used to sequence the TCRbeta CDR3 regions. As stored in TCRdb, this immuneACCESS dataset retains in-frame rearrangements with V and J assigned. A fraction of the clones does not appear; measured against another copy, unresolved V genes explain less than half of the discrepancy, and the remainder lacks a known reason. The sample data list some 85,000 clones, and about nine tenths of these were observed just once. Together, the top ten hold roughly 0.23% of the sample.

Sequencing used CD4+ or CD8+ T cells sorted from blood, obtained in a trial of the OX40 agonist ivuxolimab. The receptor was isolated from an adult with an advanced solid tumor such as melanoma, head and neck, liver or kidney cancer. In this chain, TRBV5-1 is recombined with TRBJ1-1; a stretch of 8 junction bases matches TRBD1. The CDR3: CASSSRGRHLNTEAFF. The bases are TGCGCCAGCAGCTCCAGGGGGCGCCATTTGAACACTGAAGCTTTCTTT. Joined to the reference TRBV5-1 and TRBJ1-1 proteins, this CDR3 gives the full variable domain: KAGVTQTPRYLIKTRGQQVTLSCSPISGHRSVSWYQQTPGQGLQFLFEYFSETQRNKGNFPGRFSGRQFSNSRSEMNVSTLELGDSALYLCASSSRGRHLNTEAFFGQGTRLTVV.